This TCR beta chain was sequenced for a study of CD4 T cells in relation to SARS-CoV-2 and coronaviruses. Unexposed donor CD4+ T cells date from about 2011-2018, before the COVID-19 pandemic. The germline CDR1 and CDR2 sequences are MDHEN and SYDVKM. The CDR3 has 12 amino acids. Trimming pared 5 bases from V and 8 bases from J, leaving 12 bases between. Clones were read by immunoSEQ multiplex PCR, and TCRdb kept only the in-frame ones, dropping some. The sample holds roughly 71,000 clones; about 90% are singletons and the top ten take roughly 1.6%. This clonotype was sampled from a human donor in good health. V and J are TRBV28 and TRBJ1-2, with unresolved D. Sequencing input: memory CD4+ T cells from PBMCs. The chain's CDR3 is CASSHAGYGYTF. In DNA, the CDR3 is TGTGCCAGCAGTCATGCCGGATACGGCTACACCTTC.